Below, 25 T cell receptor beta chains from the same sample are listed, as sequenced in a study of shared clonotypes between healthy human individuals. Clones were read by immunoSEQ multiplex PCR, and TCRdb kept only the in-frame ones, dropping some. Found here are 1.5 million to 1.9 million clones, 95% to 99% of them singletons; the top ten hold about 0.45%. Sequenced: naive CD4+ T cells sorted from blood. This sample's subset: CD45RA+ positively selected. Every receptor here comes from a man aged 30 to 45 in good health.

The rearrangement uses TRBV2 and TRBJ2-1; weak D call: TRBD2 (6 bases). Germline values: CDR1 SNHLY, CDR2 FYNNEI. V lost 7 bases and J 8 bases, leaving 12 bases between the germline ends. CDR3 length: 12 amino acids. The CDR3 region is CASTGDFDEQFF. The CDR3 coding sequence is TGTGCCAGCACCGGGGACTTCGATGAGCAGTTCTTC.

The V and J genes are TRBV7-9 and TRBJ2-7; TRBD2 matches 9 bases. V gave up 4 bases and J gave up 7 bases; unmatched junction bases: 11. This CDR3 is built from 15 residues. CDR1 and CDR2 (germline): SEHNR, FQNEAQ (reference sequence). The CDR3 here is CASSSPGGRVGEQYF. CDR3 sequence (DNA): TGTGCCAGCAGCTCTCCAGGCGGGAGGGTCGGGGAGCAGTACTTC.

V gene TRBV19 combines with J gene TRBJ1-2; 7 bases are shared with TRBD1. Trimming removed 4 bases from V and 0 bases from J; junction bases left unmatched: 5. The CDR3 contains 15 residues. Germline CDR1 reads LNHDA; CDR2 reads SQIVND (reference sequence). DNA for the CDR3: TGTGCCAGTAGTACCCCCGGGACAGCTAACTATGGCTACACCTTC. It specifies CASSTPGTANYGYTF.

The chain combines TRBV4-1 with TRBJ1-1; no reliable D call. Trimming cost V 3 bases and J 4 bases, with 6 bases left between them. The length of the CDR3 is 12 residues. Per germline, CDR1 MGHRA and CDR2 YSYEKL. The CDR3 loop reads CASSQASTEAFF. DNA for the CDR3: TGCGCCAGCAGCCAGGCTAGCACTGAAGCTTTCTTT.

The gene calls are TRBV7-2 and TRBJ2-7; D unresolved. Germline V gene data show CDR1 as SGHTA and CDR2 as FQGNSA. The CDR3 totals 14 residues. With 1 base removed from V and 0 bases from J, the gap between germline ends came to 7 bases. The CDR3 is CASSLGVISYEQYF. CDR3 coding DNA: TGTGCCAGCAGCTTAGGGGTGATCTCCTACGAGCAGTACTTC.

This clone was detected only once. The same CDR3 is also encoded by other DNA sequences in this sample. V gene TRBV11-2 combines with J gene TRBJ2-7; 7 nucleotides match TRBD2. Looked up from germline, CDR1 is SGHAT and CDR2 is FQNNGV. The CDR3 consists of 13 residues. The ends lost 1 base at V and 4 bases at J; junction bases unmatched: 1. The CDR3, as DNA: TGTGCCAGCAGCTTAGTTAGCGGGTACGAGCAGTACTTC. Protein sequence: CASSLVSGYEQYF.

This clone was found once. This sequence joins TRBV4-1 and TRBJ1-5; D is undetermined. CDR3 length equals 15 residues. Germline V gives CDR1 MGHRA, CDR2 YSYEKL. Trimming pared 1 base from V and 8 bases from J, leaving 15 bases between. The CDR3 DNA sequence: TGCGCCAGCAGCCAAGGAGATAGAGCAAGGGAGCCCCAGCATTTT. This codes for CASSQGDRAREPQHF.

This chain links TRBV7-2 with TRBJ2-2, with D possibly matching TRBD2 (5 bases). The germline V gene has CDR1 SGHTA and CDR2 FQGNSA. The V and J ends lost 5 bases and 7 bases respectively, with 11 bases between them. This CDR3 contains 13 residues. This chain's CDR3 is CASSRRGIGELFF. CDR3 DNA: TGTGCCAGCAGCCGCCGGGGTATCGGGGAGCTGTTTTTT.

Concerning this clone itself: Distinct nucleotide sequences in the sample also encode this CDR3. This chain connects TRBV19 to TRBJ2-7, with 7 bases that match TRBD2. The CDR3 has 13 residues. From germline, CDR1 is LNHDA and CDR2 SQIVND (reference sequence). The V and J ends lost 6 bases and 1 base, in that order; junction bases with no gene match: 3. CDR3 residues: CASRPSGSYEQYF. The DNA of the CDR3 is TGTGCCAGTAGACCTAGCGGTTCCTACGAGCAGTACTTC.

The chain links TRBV9 to TRBJ2-1; D remains ambiguous. Trimming stripped 0 bases from V and 5 bases from J, with 12 bases between. Germline-derived CDR1 and CDR2 are SGDLS and YYNGEE. The length of the CDR3 is 15 residues. CDR3 in amino acids: CASSVVQKEDNEQFF. The CDR3 bases are TGTGCCAGCAGCGTAGTGCAGAAAGAAGACAATGAGCAGTTCTTC.

This sequence joins TRBV7-8 and TRBJ2-3, with D maybe TRBD1 (6 bases). V was pared by 5 bases and J by 5 bases, with 11 bases between. The CDR3 runs 13 residues. The germline V gene has CDR1 SGHVS and CDR2 FQNEAQ. CDR3 in amino acids: CASSRGGGDTQYF. CDR3 coding DNA: TGTGCCAGCAGCCGAGGGGGTGGAGATACGCAGTATTTT.

This clone was recorded once. The chain is built from TRBV2 and TRBJ2-7, with 10 positions matching TRBD1. The CDR3 has 13 amino acids. In germline, CDR1 is SNHLY, CDR2 FYNNEI. The ends lost 7 bases at V and 7 bases at J; junction bases unmatched: 7. This CDR3 reads CASTPDRGGEQYF. The CDR3 DNA reads as TGTGCCAGCACCCCGGACAGGGGGGGAGAGCAGTACTTC.

This rearrangement joins TRBV7-9 to TRBJ2-3, with TRBD2 matching 11 bases. J gave up 3 bases and V 3 bases, and 2 bases lay outside the gene matches. This CDR3 spans 15 amino acids. Germline CDR1 reads SEHNR; CDR2 reads FQNEAQ (reference sequence). The CDR3 spells CASSFSGRGTDTQYF. CDR3 sequence (DNA): TGTGCCAGCAGCTTTAGCGGGAGGGGTACAGATACGCAGTATTTT.

For this clone: A much larger clone lies a single base off, so this may be a read error. Within the sample, other DNA sequences also encode this same CDR3. The chain carries TRBV5-1 and TRBJ1-2; maybe TRBD1 (6 bases). CDR3 size: 13 residues. With 1 base removed from V and 3 bases from J, the gap between germline ends came to 7 bases. Germline-derived CDR1 and CDR2 are SGHRS and YFSETQ. In nucleotides, the CDR3 is TGCGCCAGCAGCTTGAACAGGGACTATGGCTACACCTTC. This sequence encodes CASSLNRDYGYTF.

The chain links TRBV5-5 to TRBJ1-2; D remains unclear. The ends were cut back, 3 bases at V and 8 bases at J, with 14 bases in the middle. Germline CDR1 is SGHKS and CDR2 is YYEKEE (reference sequence). The CDR3 is 13 amino acids. The DNA for the CDR3 is TGTGCCAGCAGCTCCTTGACGGGAGGAGGCTACACCTTC. This codes for CASSSLTGGGYTF.

In regard to this clone: The same CDR3 arises from other DNA sequences in this sample as well. The rearrangement uses TRBV5-6 and TRBJ2-1; D not resolved. Per germline, CDR1 SGHDT and CDR2 YYEEEE. The CDR3 has 15 residues. Between the trimmed V and J ends, which lost 3 bases and 0 bases, there was a span of 10 bases. Here the CDR3 reads CASSSGPSSYNEQFF. As DNA, the CDR3 is TGTGCCAGCAGCTCCGGGCCGAGCTCCTACAATGAGCAGTTCTTC.

The chain has TRBV14 and TRBJ2-3, with D uncertain. The V end was cut by 1 base, the J end by 9 bases, with 8 bases between. The CDR3 extends over 12 amino acids. The germline gives CDR1 SGHDN, CDR2 FVKESK. The CDR3 reads CASSQVSRTQYF. DNA of the CDR3: TGTGCCAGCAGCCAAGTTAGTCGAACGCAGTATTTT.

This CDR3 reads CASSDSGLGEQYF. The DNA for the CDR3 is TGCGCCAGCAGTGATTCTGGCTTGGGCGAGCAGTACTTC. The V and J genes are TRBV10-1 and TRBJ2-7; D call uncertain. V lost 3 bases and J lost 6, with 12 bases in between. The CDR3 spans 13 residues. Per the germline V gene, CDR1 is WNHNN and CDR2 is SYGVQD (reference sequence).

The chain carries TRBV6-5 and TRBJ2-2; TRBD1 matches 10 bases. Per germline, CDR1 MNHEY and CDR2 SVGAGI. Trimming at V came to 5 bases and at J to 6 bases, leaving 3 bases not matched to a gene. CDR3 length: 14 residues. In nucleotides, the CDR3 is TGTGCCAGCAGTCGGACAGGGGGGGCCGGGGAGCTGTTTTTT. Amino acid sequence: CASSRTGGAGELFF.

This sequence joins TRBV29-1 and TRBJ2-3, with a weak D call TRBD1 (6 bases). Trimming left V 4 bases short and J 6 bases short, with 23 bases between. This CDR3 has 16 residues. Looked up from germline, CDR1 is SQVTM and CDR2 is ANQGSEA. In DNA, the CDR3 is TGCAGCGTTGGAGCGATAGCGACCCATAGGGGGGATACGCAGTATTTT. This translates into CSVGAIATHRGDTQYF.

The rearrangement joins TRBV5-4 to TRBJ2-2; 11 positions match TRBD2. V lost 5 bases, J lost 6 bases, and 9 bases stayed unmatched. The CDR3 spans 16 residues. Germline CDR1 and CDR2: SGHNT and YYREEE (reference sequence). In DNA, the CDR3 is TGTGCCAGCAGTTTGACTAGCGGGATGGGCGCCGGGGAGCTGTTTTTT. It specifies CASSLTSGMGAGELFF.

The chain carries TRBV30 and TRBJ1-1; 9 bases agree with TRBD1. The V and J ends lost 3 bases and 7 bases, in that order; junction bases with no gene match: 6. There are 13 residues in the CDR3. The germline CDR1 and CDR2 sequences are GTSNPN and SVGIG (reference sequence). The CDR3 sequence: CAWSRTGEGEAFF. The CDR3 coding sequence is TGTGCCTGGAGCCGGACAGGGGAAGGTGAAGCTTTCTTT.

The chain combines TRBV5-1 with TRBJ2-7, with 11 bases that match TRBD2. The CDR3 consists of 16 residues. Germline CDR1 SGHRS, CDR2 YFSETQ. Trimming took 4 bases from V and 0 from J; bases not matched to a gene: 6. The CDR3 region has the DNA TGCGCCAGCAGCCTTGGGACTAGCGGTAACTCCTACGAGCAGTACTTC. As protein: CASSLGTSGNSYEQYF.

The rearrangement joins TRBV7-9 to TRBJ2-7; D perhaps matches TRBD2 (6 bases). This CDR3 region has 11 residues. V was shortened by 8 bases and J by 5 bases, with 10 bases between the two germline ends. Per the germline V gene, CDR1 is SEHNR and CDR2 is FQNEAQ (reference sequence). The CDR3 loop is CASEGRNEQYF. CDR3 sequence (DNA): TGTGCCAGCGAAGGGAGGAACGAGCAGTACTTC.

The gene calls are TRBV11-3 and TRBJ2-7; D might be TRBD2 (5 bases). This CDR3 region has 15 residues. The V end lost 1 base, the J end lost 1 base, and 11 bases lay between the germline ends. Germline loops: CDR1 SGHNT, CDR2 YENEEA. The CDR3 protein is CASSLGPTGSYEQYF. The CDR3 coding sequence is TGTGCCAGCAGCTTAGGGCCCACGGGATCCTACGAGCAGTACTTC.